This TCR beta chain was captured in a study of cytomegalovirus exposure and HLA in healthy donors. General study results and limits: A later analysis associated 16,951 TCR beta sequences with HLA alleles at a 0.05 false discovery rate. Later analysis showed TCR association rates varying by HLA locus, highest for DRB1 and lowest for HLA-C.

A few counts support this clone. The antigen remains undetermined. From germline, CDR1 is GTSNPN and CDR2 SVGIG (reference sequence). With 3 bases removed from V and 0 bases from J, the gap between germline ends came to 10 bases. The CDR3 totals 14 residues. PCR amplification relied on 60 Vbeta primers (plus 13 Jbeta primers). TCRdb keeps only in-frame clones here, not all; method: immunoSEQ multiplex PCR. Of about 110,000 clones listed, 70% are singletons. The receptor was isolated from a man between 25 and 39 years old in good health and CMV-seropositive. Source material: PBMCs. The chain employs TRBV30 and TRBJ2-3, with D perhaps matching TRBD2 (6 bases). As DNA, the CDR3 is TGTGCCTGGAGGGAGGACTATAGCACAGATACGCAGTATTTT. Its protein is CAWREDYSTDTQYF.